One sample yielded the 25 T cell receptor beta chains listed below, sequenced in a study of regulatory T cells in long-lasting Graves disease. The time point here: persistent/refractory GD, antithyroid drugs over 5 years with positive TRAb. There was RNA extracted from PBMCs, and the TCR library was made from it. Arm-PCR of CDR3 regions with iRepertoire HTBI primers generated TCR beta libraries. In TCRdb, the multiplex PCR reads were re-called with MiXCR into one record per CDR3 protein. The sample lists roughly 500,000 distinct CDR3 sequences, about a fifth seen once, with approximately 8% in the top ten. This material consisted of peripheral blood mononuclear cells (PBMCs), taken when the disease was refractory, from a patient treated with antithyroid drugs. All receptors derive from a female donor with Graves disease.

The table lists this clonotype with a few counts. The CDR3 region is CASSLVILAGGPSTDTQYF. As DNA, the CDR3 is TGTGCCAGCAGCTTAGTCATCCTAGCGGGAGGGCCCTCCACAGATACGCAGTATTTT. The chain has TRBV7-2 and TRBJ2-3; 12 bases align to TRBD2. Germline V gives CDR1 SGHTA, CDR2 FQGNSA. This CDR3 is 19 amino acids long. V lost 1 base and J lost 2; bases outside the gene matches: 10.

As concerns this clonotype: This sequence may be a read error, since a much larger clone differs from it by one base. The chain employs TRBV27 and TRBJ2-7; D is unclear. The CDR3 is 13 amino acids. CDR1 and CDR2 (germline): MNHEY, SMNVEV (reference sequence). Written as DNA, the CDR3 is TGTGCCGGCAGTGGGGAAGTCGGTCATAAGCAGTACTTC. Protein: CAGSGEVGHKQYF.

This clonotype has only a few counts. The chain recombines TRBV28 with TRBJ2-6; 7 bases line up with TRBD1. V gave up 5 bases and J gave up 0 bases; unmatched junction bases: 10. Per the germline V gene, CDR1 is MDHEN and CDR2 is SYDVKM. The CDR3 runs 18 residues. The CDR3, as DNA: TGTGCCAGCAGTGAGAGGGGACAGTTAGTCTCTGGGGCCAACGTCCTGACTTTC. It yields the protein CASSERGQLVSGANVLTF.

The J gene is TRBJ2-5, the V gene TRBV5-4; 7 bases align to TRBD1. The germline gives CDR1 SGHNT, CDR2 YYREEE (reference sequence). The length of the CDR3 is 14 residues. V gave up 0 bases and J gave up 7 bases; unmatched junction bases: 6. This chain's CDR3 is CASSLATGEGTQYF. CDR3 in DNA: TGTGCCAGCAGCTTGGCTACAGGGGAAGGGACCCAGTACTTC.

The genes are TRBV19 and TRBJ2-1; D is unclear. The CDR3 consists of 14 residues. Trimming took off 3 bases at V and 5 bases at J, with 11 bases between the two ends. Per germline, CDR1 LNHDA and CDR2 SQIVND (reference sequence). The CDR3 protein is CASSISSRNNEQFF. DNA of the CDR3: TGTGCCAGTAGTATCAGCTCCCGTAACAATGAGCAGTTCTTC.

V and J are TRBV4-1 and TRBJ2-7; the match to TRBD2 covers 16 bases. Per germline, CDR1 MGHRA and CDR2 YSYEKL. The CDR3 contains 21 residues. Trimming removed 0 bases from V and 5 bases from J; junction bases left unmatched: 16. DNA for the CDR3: TGCGCCAGCAGCCAAGACCCGGGACTAGCGGGAGGGCCCGGGGCACGGAACGAGCAGTACTTC. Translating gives CASSQDPGLAGGPGARNEQYF.

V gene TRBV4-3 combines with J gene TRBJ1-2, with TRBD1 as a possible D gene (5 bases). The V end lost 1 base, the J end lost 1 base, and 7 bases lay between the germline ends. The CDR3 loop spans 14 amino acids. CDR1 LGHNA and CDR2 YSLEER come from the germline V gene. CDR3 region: CASSQGDDNYGYTF. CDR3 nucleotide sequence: TGCGCCAGCAGCCAAGGGGACGATAACTATGGCTACACCTTC.

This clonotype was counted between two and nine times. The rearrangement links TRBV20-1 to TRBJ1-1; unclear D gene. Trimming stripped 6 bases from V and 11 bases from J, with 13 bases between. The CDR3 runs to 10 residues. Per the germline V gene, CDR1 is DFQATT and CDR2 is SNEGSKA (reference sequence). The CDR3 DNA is TGCAGTGCCGCGGTCTTAAGGGCTTTCTTT. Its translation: CSAAVLRAFF.

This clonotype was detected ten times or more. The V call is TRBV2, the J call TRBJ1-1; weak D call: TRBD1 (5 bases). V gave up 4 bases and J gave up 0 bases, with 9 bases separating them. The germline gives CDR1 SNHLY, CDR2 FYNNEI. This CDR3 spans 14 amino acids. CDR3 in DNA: TGTGCCAGCAGTGGGCAGGGCCTGAACACTGAAGCTTTCTTT. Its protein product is CASSGQGLNTEAFF. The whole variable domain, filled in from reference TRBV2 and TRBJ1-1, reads EPEVTQTPSHQVTQMGQEVILRCVPISNHLYFYWYRQILGQKVEFLVSFYNNEISEKSEIFDDQFSVERPDGSNFTLKIRSTKLEDSAMYFCASSGQGLNTEAFFGQGTRLTVV.

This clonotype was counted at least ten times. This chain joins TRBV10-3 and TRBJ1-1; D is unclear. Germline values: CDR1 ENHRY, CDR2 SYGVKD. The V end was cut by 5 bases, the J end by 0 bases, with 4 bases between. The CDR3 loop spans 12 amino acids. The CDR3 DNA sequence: TGTGCCATCAGTTCAGTGAACACTGAAGCTTTCTTT. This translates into CAISSVNTEAFF.

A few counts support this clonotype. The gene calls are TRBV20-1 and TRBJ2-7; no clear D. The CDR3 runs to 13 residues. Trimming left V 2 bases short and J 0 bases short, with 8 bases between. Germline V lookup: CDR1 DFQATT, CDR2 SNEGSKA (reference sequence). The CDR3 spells CSARSEVSYEQYF. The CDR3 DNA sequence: TGCAGTGCTAGATCTGAGGTCTCCTACGAGCAGTACTTC.

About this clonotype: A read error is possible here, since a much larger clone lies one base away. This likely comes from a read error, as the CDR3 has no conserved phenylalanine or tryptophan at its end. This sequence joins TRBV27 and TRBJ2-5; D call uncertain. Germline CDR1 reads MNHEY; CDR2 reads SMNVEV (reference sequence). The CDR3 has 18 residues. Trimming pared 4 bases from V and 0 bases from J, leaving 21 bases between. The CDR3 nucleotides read TGTGCCAGCAGTTACTCGACTCCCGGACGCCTGTACCAAGAGACCCAGTACCTC. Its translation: CASSYSTPGRLYQETQYL.

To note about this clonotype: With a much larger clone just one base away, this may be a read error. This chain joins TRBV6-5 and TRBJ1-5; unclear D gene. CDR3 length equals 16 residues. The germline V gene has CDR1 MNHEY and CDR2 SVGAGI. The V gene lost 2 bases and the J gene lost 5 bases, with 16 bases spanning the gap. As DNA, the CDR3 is TGTGCCAGCAGTTACGATGGCAGGCGAATCGATCAGCCCCAGCATTTT. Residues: CASSYDGRRIDQPQHF.

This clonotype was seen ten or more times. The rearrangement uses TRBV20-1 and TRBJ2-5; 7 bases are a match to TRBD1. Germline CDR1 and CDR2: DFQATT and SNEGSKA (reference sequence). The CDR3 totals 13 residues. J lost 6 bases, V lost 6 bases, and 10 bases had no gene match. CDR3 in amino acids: CSAQVDRMKTQYF. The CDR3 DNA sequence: TGCAGTGCCCAAGTGGACAGGATGAAGACCCAGTACTTC.

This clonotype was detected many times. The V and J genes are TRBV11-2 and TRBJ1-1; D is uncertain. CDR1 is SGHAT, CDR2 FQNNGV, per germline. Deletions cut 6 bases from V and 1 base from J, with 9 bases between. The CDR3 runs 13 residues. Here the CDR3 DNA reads TGTGCCAGCAGGGTCACAGAGAACACTGAAGCTTTCTTT. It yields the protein CASRVTENTEAFF. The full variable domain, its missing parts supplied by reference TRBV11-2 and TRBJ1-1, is EAGVAQSPRYKIIEKRQSVAFWCNPISGHATLYWYQQILGQGPKLLIQFQNNGVVDDSQLPKDRFSAERLKGVDSTLKIQPAKLEDSAVYLCASRVTENTEAFFGQGTRLTVV.

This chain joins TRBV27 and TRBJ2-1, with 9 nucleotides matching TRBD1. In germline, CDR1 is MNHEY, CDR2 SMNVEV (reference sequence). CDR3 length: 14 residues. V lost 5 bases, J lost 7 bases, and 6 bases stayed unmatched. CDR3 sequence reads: CASSPNRGLNEQFF. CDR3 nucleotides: TGTGCCAGCAGTCCAAACAGGGGGCTAAATGAGCAGTTCTTC.

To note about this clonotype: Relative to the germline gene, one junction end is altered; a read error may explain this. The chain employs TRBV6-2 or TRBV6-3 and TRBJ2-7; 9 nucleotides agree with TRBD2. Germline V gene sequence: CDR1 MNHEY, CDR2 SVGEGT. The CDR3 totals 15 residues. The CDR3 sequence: CTSSSGGSGSNEQYF. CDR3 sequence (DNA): TGTACCAGCAGTTCCGGGGGTAGCGGGAGCAACGAGCAGTACTTC.

DNA for the CDR3: TGTGCCAGCCAAACTCGGGCTAGCGGGAGGAACACCGGGGAGCTGTTTTTT. This translates into CASQTRASGRNTGELFF. The rearrangement joins TRBV19 to TRBJ2-2; 10 positions agree with TRBD2. J lost 1 base, V lost 9 bases, and 11 bases had no gene match. The CDR3 has 17 residues. Germline V gene data show CDR1 as LNHDA and CDR2 as SQIVND (reference sequence).

CDR3 amino acids: CASSSLLGVNTEAFF. DNA of the CDR3: TGCGCCAGCAGCTCCTTATTGGGGGTGAACACTGAAGCTTTCTTT. The gene calls are TRBV5-1 and TRBJ1-1, with D tentatively TRBD1 (5 bases). The V and J ends lost 3 bases and 0 bases respectively, with 12 bases between them. The CDR3 spans 15 residues. Per germline, CDR1 SGHRS and CDR2 YFSETQ.

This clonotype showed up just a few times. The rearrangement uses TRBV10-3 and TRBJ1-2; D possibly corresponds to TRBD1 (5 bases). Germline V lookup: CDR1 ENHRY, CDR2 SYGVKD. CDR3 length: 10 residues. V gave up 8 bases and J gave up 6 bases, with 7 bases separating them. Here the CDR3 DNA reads TGTGCCATCCAAGGGGATGGCTACACCTTC. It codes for CAIQGDGYTF.

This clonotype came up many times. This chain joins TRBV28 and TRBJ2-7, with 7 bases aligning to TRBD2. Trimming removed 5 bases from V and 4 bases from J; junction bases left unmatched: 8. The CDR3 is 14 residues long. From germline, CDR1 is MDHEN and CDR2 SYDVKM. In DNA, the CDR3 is TGTGCCAGCAGTGACCTAGCGGTCCTTTACGAGCAGTACTTC. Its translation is CASSDLAVLYEQYF.

The CDR3 loop is CASLGDIQPQHF. As DNA, the CDR3 is TGTGCCAGTCTTGGTGACATTCAGCCCCAGCATTTT. The V gene is TRBV19, the J gene TRBJ1-5; D not resolved. V lost 8 bases and J lost 6, with 11 bases in between. The germline V gene has CDR1 LNHDA and CDR2 SQIVND (reference sequence). The CDR3 spans 12 residues.

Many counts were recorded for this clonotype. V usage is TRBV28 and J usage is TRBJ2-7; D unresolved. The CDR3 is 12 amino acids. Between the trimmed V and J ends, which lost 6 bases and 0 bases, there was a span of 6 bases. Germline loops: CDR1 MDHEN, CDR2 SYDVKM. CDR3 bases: TGTGCCAGCAGATCCCCCTCCTACGAGCAGTACTTC. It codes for CASRSPSYEQYF.

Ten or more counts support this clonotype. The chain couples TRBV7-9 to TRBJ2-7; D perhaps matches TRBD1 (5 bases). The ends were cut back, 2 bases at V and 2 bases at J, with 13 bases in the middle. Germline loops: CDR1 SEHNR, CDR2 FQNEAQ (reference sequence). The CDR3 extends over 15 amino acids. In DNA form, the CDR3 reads TGTGCCAGCAGCTTAACCAAGGGGCCTACCTACGAGCAGTACTTC. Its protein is CASSLTKGPTYEQYF.

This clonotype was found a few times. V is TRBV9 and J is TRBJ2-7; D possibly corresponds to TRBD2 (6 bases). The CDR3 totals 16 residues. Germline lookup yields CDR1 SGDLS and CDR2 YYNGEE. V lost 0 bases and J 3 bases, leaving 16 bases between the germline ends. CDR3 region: CASSVEGGPTFYEQYF. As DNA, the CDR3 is TGTGCCAGCAGCGTAGAGGGAGGACCCACCTTCTACGAGCAGTACTTC. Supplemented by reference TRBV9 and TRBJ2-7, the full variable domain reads DSGVTQTPKHLITATGQRVTLRCSPRSGDLSVYWYQQSLDQGLQFLIQYYNGEERAKGNILERFSAQQFPDLHSELNLSSLELGDSALYFCASSVEGGPTFYEQYFGPGTRLTVT.